This TCR beta chain was recorded in a study of patients and donors after allogeneic stem cell transplantation. MiXCR, run by TCRdb on the RT-PCR reads, gives a single entry per CDR3 protein. This sample has roughly 230,000 distinct CDR3 sequences; 11% to 15% occur once, and the top ten carry approximately 10%. This clonotype was seen at least ten times. This CDR3 has 11 residues. The germline CDR1 and CDR2 sequences are SQVTM and ANQGSEA. Trimming took 7 bases from V and 6 from J, leaving 12 bases between them. Material: blood, either unsorted or a sorted T cell fraction (not recorded which). The rearrangement links TRBV29-1 to TRBJ1-1; D unclear. The TCR comes from a human donor who was either an allogeneic HSCT recipient or a stem cell or donor lymphocyte infusion donor (not recorded which). It is not recorded whose cells these are; they may come from a transplant donor. The CDR3 coding sequence is TGCAGCGGGACTCACCCCTCTGAAGCTTTCTTT. This sequence encodes CSGTHPSEAFF.